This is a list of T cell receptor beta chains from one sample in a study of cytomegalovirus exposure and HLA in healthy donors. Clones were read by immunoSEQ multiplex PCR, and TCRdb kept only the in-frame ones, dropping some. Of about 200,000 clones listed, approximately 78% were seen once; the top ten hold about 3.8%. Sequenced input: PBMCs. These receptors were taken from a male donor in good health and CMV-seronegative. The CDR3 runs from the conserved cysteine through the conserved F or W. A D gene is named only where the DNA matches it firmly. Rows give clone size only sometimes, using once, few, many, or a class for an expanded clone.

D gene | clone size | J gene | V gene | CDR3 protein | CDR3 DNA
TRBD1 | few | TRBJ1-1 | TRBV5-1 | CASSKDRPNTEAFF | TGCGCCAGCAGTAAGGACAGGCCAAACACTGAAGCTTTCTTT
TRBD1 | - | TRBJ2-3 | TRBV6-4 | CASSEWGQGPADTQYF | TGTGCCAGCAGTGAGTGGGGACAGGGTCCCGCAGATACGCAGTATTTT
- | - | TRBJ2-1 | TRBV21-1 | CASSPKREIYNEQFF | TGTGCCAGCAGCCCGAAGCGGGAGATCTACAATGAGCAGTTCTTC
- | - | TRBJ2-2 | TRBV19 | CASRAPGELFF | TGTGCCAGTAGGGCCCCCGGGGAGCTGTTTTTT
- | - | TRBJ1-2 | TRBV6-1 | CASSAAGNYGYTF | TGTGCCAGCAGTGCGGCAGGGAACTATGGCTACACCTTC
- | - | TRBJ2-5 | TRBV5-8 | CASSLYSWETQYF | TGTGCCAGCAGCTTGTACAGTTGGGAGACCCAGTACTTC
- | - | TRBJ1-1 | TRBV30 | CAWSGGVGGAFF | TGTGCCTGGAGTGGGGGGGTGGGGGGAGCTTTCTTT
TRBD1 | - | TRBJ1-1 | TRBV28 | CASLTQGARVTEAFF | TGTGCCAGCCTCACACAGGGGGCAAGGGTCACTGAAGCTTTCTTT
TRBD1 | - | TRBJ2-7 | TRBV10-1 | CASSGTGQGFSEQYF | TGCGCCAGCAGTGGGACCGGACAGGGGTTCAGCGAGCAGTACTTC
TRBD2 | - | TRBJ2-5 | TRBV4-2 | CASSLIRDYKETQYF | TGTGCCAGCAGCCTAATACGGGACTACAAGGAGACCCAGTACTTC
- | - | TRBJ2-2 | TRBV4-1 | CASSQAGGTTGELFF | TGCGCCAGCAGCCAAGCAGGGGGGACCACCGGGGAGCTGTTTTTT
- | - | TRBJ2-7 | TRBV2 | CASTAGASGNEQYF | TGTGCCAGCACTGCAGGGGCCTCCGGGAACGAGCAGTACTTC
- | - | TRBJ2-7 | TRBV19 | CASSIDRGRQYF | TGTGCCAGTAGTATAGATCGGGGGAGGCAGTACTTC
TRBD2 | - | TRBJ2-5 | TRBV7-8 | CASSFSSGGRGETQYF | TGTGCCAGCAGCTTCTCTAGCGGCGGGAGAGGAGAGACCCAGTACTTC
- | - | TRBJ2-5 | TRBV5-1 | CASSLVRETQYF | TGCGCCAGCAGCTTGGTGAGGGAGACCCAGTACTTC
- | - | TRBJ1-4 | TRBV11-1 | CASSFGGANEKLFF | TGTGCCAGCAGCTTCGGGGGAGCTAATGAAAAACTGTTTTTT
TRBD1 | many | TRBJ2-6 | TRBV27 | CASSPYQGAGANVLTF | TGTGCCAGCAGCCCATACCAGGGGGCTGGGGCCAACGTCCTGACTTTC
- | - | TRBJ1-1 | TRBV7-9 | CASSLIRRNTEAFF | TGTGCCAGCAGCTTAATACGGAGGAACACTGAAGCTTTCTTT
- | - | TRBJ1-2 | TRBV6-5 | CASRGGGLGNYGYTF | TGTGCCAGCAGGGGTGGGGGCTTGGGGAACTATGGCTACACCTTC
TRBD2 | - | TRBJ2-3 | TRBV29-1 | CSVSLAIGTDTQYF | TGCAGCGTCTCACTAGCGATAGGCACAGATACGCAGTATTTT
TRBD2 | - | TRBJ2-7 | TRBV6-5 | CASRPGAGGYEQYF | TGTGCCAGCAGGCCCGGTGCGGGGGGCTACGAGCAGTACTTC
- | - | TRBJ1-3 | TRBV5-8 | CASSTTGYGNTIYF | TGTGCCAGCAGCACAACAGGGTACGGAAACACCATATATTTT